The 16 T cell receptor beta chains below all came from one sample that was sequenced in a study of T cells after yellow fever vaccination. TCRdb used MiXCR to reprocess the 5' RACE reads, holding one entry per CDR3 protein. Of approximately 300,000 distinct CDR3 sequences listed, roughly 7% are singletons. The starting material was PBMCs, obtained about 49 days after the first yellow fever vaccination. Every receptor here comes from a man younger than 35 who received the YFV17D yellow fever vaccine.

This clonotype was recorded many times. V is TRBV12-3 or TRBV12-4 and J is TRBJ2-3, with 14 bases matching TRBD2. CDR3 length: 18 residues. With 6 bases clipped from V and 2 bases from J, the junction kept 10 bases outside the gene matches. The CDR3 nucleotides read TGTGCCAGCAGCCCCTGGGGACTAGCGGGGGACCCCACAGATACGCAGTATTTT. It translates to CASSPWGLAGDPTDTQYF.

This clonotype appeared many times. This chain connects TRBV12-3 or TRBV12-4 to TRBJ1-2; a weak D match, TRBD1 (6 bases). The CDR3 length is 15 residues. V gave up 2 bases and J gave up 6 bases, with 16 bases separating them. The CDR3 is CASSLYRVWENGYTF. In nucleotides, the CDR3 is TGTGCCAGCAGTTTATACAGGGTATGGGAGAATGGCTACACCTTC.

This clonotype was found many times. The gene calls are TRBV12-3 or TRBV12-4 and TRBJ1-5, with D hard to call. V lost 8 bases and J lost 4, with 6 bases in between. This CDR3 has 11 residues. CDR3 sequence reads: CASGYNQPQHF. CDR3 nucleotide sequence: TGTGCCAGCGGGTATAATCAGCCCCAGCATTTT.

The sample holds many counts of this clonotype. V is TRBV5-1 and J is TRBJ1-2; 7 bases are shared with TRBD1. CDR3 size: 20 residues. Germline V CDR1 and CDR2: SGHRS, YFSETQ. Trimming removed 1 base from V and 0 bases from J; junction bases left unmatched: 18. This chain's CDR3 is CASSLFSQGGFLRANYGYTF. The DNA for the CDR3 is TGCGCCAGCAGCTTGTTCTCGCAGGGGGGCTTCCTTCGGGCTAACTATGGCTACACCTTC.

A few counts support this clonotype. The CDR3: CASSKRQEGYSNQPQHF. The CDR3 DNA is TGTGCCAGCAGTAAACGACAGGAGGGCTATAGCAATCAGCCCCAGCATTTT. The rearrangement joins TRBV6-1 to TRBJ1-5, with a weak D call TRBD1 (6 bases). Trimming took 5 bases from V and 0 from J, leaving 17 bases between them. Germline V gives CDR1 MNHNS, CDR2 SASEGT. There are 17 residues in the CDR3.

This chain connects TRBV4-1 to TRBJ2-7, with 7 bases that match TRBD1. The CDR3 is 15 residues long. V shed 1 base, J shed 4 bases, and the junction held 7 bases outside the gene matches. Germline CDR1 MGHRA, CDR2 YSYEKL. CDR3 DNA sequence: TGCGCCAGCAGCCAAGGACAGGGAAGGAGTTACGAGCAGTACTTC. Protein product: CASSQGQGRSYEQYF.

This rearrangement joins TRBV12-3 or TRBV12-4 to TRBJ2-2, with 7 bases fitting TRBD1. The CDR3 has 17 amino acids. J lost 7 bases, V lost 4 bases, and 15 bases had no gene match. The CDR3 DNA reads as TGTGCCAGCAGTTCAGGACAGGTCCTCGGTTTCGGCGGGGAGCTGTTTTTT. Translating it yields CASSSGQVLGFGGELFF.

The sample holds many counts of this clonotype. This chain joins TRBV7-9 and TRBJ2-7; 8 nucleotides line up with TRBD1. V gave up 2 bases and J gave up 0 bases; unmatched junction bases: 9. CDR1 SEHNR and CDR2 FQNEAQ come from the germline V gene (reference sequence). The CDR3 extends over 17 amino acids. The CDR3 reads CASSLPRGQASSYEQYF. CDR3 nucleotides: TGTGCCAGCAGCTTACCCCGGGGACAGGCGAGCTCCTACGAGCAGTACTTC.

The V call is TRBV15, the J call TRBJ2-1, with 12 bases that match TRBD2. V shed 5 bases and J 4 bases; nucleotides not matched to a gene: 6. CDR1 and CDR2 (germline): LNHNV, YYDKDF (reference sequence). This CDR3 contains 16 residues. The CDR3 here is CATSSWTSGEYNEQFF. CDR3 nucleotides: TGTGCCACCAGCTCGTGGACTAGCGGGGAATACAATGAGCAGTTCTTC.

This clonotype was observed many times. The chain recombines TRBV4-3 with TRBJ2-5; 12 nucleotides align to TRBD2. Looked up from germline, CDR1 is LGHNA and CDR2 is YSLEER. Trimming at V came to 5 bases and at J to 1 base, leaving 5 bases not matched to a gene. The length of the CDR3 is 16 residues. This chain's CDR3 is CASSFGTSGPQETQYF. Here the CDR3 DNA reads TGCGCCAGCAGCTTCGGGACTAGCGGGCCCCAAGAGACCCAGTACTTC.

This clonotype was recorded a few times. The J gene is TRBJ2-1, the V gene TRBV7-9, with 10 bases fitting TRBD2. This CDR3 region has 14 residues. Germline-derived CDR1 and CDR2 are SEHNR and FQNEAQ (reference sequence). The ends lost 5 bases at V and 8 bases at J; junction bases unmatched: 6. This CDR3 is CASSGAGGLHEQFF. The CDR3 bases are TGTGCCAGCAGCGGAGCGGGGGGGCTTCATGAGCAGTTCTTC. The variable domain in full, with the rest retrieved from reference TRBV7-9 and TRBJ2-1, is DTGVSQNPRHKITKRGQNVTFRCDPISEHNRLYWYRQTLGQGPEFLTYFQNEAQLEKSRLLSDRFSAERPKGSFSTLEIQRTEQGDSAMYLCASSGAGGLHEQFFGPGTRLTVL.

This clonotype has ten or more counts. The chain links TRBV12-3 or TRBV12-4 to TRBJ1-3; a possible D gene is TRBD1 (5 bases). The CDR3 loop spans 14 amino acids. Trimming removed 5 bases from V and 3 bases from J, with 11 bases in between. CDR3 protein: CASSPWGGGNTIYF. The CDR3, as DNA: TGTGCCAGCAGTCCATGGGGGGGTGGAAACACCATATATTTT.

This clonotype was seen at least ten times. This chain joins TRBV2 and TRBJ2-1; TRBD2 matches 7 bases. The CDR3 length is 15 residues. V was clipped by 4 bases and J by 0 bases; unmatched bases: 3. Per the germline V gene, CDR1 is SNHLY and CDR2 is FYNNEI. CDR3 sequence: CASSGGGSSYNEQFF. The CDR3 coding sequence is TGTGCCAGCAGTGGGGGGGGGAGCTCCTACAATGAGCAGTTCTTC.

A few counts support this clonotype. This chain joins TRBV25-1 and TRBJ2-1; D not resolved. The CDR3 is 12 residues long. Germline values: CDR1 MGHDK, CDR2 SYGVNS. Deletions cut 0 bases from V and 10 bases from J, with 7 bases between. DNA for the CDR3: TGTGCCAGCAGTGAATATTGGGCGGAGCAGTTCTTC. It is translated as CASSEYWAEQFF.

This clonotype was seen more than once but under ten times. This chain links TRBV20-1 with TRBJ1-1; 9 positions agree with TRBD1. Germline CDR1 and CDR2: DFQATT and SNEGSKA (reference sequence). This CDR3 has 14 amino acids. The V segment lost 5 bases and the J segment 8 bases; nucleotides outside the gene matches: 12. This chain's CDR3 is CSAARQGETLEAFF. CDR3 bases: TGCAGTGCTGCCCGACAGGGGGAGACCCTGGAAGCTTTCTTT.

This clonotype was picked up many times. V gene TRBV6-2 or TRBV6-3 combines with J gene TRBJ1-1; D might be TRBD1 (6 bases). V dropped 3 bases and J dropped 0 bases, with 11 bases sitting between them. Germline CDR1 is MNHEY and CDR2 is SVGEGT. The CDR3 has 15 amino acids. CDR3 sequence: CASSYQTGLNTEAFF. The DNA for the CDR3 is TGTGCCAGCAGTTATCAGACAGGACTGAACACTGAAGCTTTCTTT.